This TCR beta chain emerged from a study of T cell responses to AZD1222 COVID-19 vaccine. CDR1 and CDR2 from the germline V gene are SGHNT and YYREEE (reference sequence). With 2 bases removed from V and 1 base from J, the gap between germline ends came to 11 bases. CDR3 length: 15 amino acids. The method was immunoSEQ multiplex PCR; TCRdb's version includes in-frame clones alone and lacks a portion of them. The table includes around 120,000 clones, about 92% detected once. This clonotype originated in an adult in good health. The specimen comprised peripheral blood, sampled on day 0 of AZD1222 vaccination. This rearrangement joins TRBV5-4 to TRBJ2-3; D might be TRBD1 (6 bases). The DNA of the CDR3 is TGTGCCAGCAGCTTACAGGGTAAAGGCACAGATACGCAGTATTTT. Residues: CASSLQGKGTDTQYF.